The 26 T cell receptor beta chains in this list originate from one sample, sequenced in a study of OX40 agonist ivuxolimab in advanced cancers. Assay: immunoSEQ multiplex PCR; the TCRdb copy retains only in-frame clones and omits some. The sample gives about 64,000 clones, approximately 90% of which show up once; 13% to 15% is in the top ten. Source: CD4+ or CD8+ T cells sorted from blood, taken in a trial of the OX40 agonist ivuxolimab. These receptors were collected from an adult with an advanced solid tumor such as melanoma, head and neck, liver or kidney cancer.

The chain is built from TRBV13 and TRBJ1-4, with 8 positions matching TRBD1. Per germline, CDR1 PRHDT and CDR2 FYEKMQ (reference sequence). This CDR3 spans 15 amino acids. V lost 5 bases to trimming and J lost 7 bases; unmatched junction nucleotides: 9. Written as DNA, the CDR3 is TGTGCCAGCAGCACACGGACAGGGTCGTCTGAAAAACTGTTTTTT. It is translated as CASSTRTGSSEKLFF.

The V gene is TRBV2, the J gene TRBJ1-2; 8 bases are shared with TRBD1. CDR1 and CDR2 (germline): SNHLY, FYNNEI. With V trimmed by 10 bases and J by 2 bases, 6 bases remained unmatched. The CDR3 consists of 13 residues. In nucleotides, the CDR3 is TGTGCCACCGTGGGACAGGCAAACTATGGCTACACCTTC. Its translation is CATVGQANYGYTF.

The chain employs TRBV27 and TRBJ1-1; 8 bases align to TRBD1. Germline CDR1 reads MNHEY; CDR2 reads SMNVEV (reference sequence). With 3 bases clipped from V and 11 bases from J, the junction kept 8 bases outside the gene matches. This CDR3 region has 13 residues. The CDR3 region has the DNA TGTGCCAGCAGTTTCGGGCAGGGGGCTGCGGCTTTCTTT. It is translated as CASSFGQGAAAFF.

Points on this clone: One end of the junction varies from germline; a read error may be responsible. This rearrangement joins TRBV20-1 to TRBJ2-7; D call uncertain. Germline assignment: CDR1 DFQATT and CDR2 SNEGSKA (reference sequence). This CDR3 is built from 11 residues. The CDR3 DNA reads TGCAGTGCTAGAGCCTCCGACGAGCAGTACTTC. Its protein product is CSARASDEQYF.

In its sample, this clone was seen once. The rearrangement uses TRBV27 and TRBJ2-3, with TRBD1 matching 7 bases. The CDR3 is made up of 15 amino acids. CDR1 and CDR2 from the germline V gene are MNHEY and SMNVEV (reference sequence). The ends lost 1 base at V and 2 bases at J; junction bases unmatched: 3. CDR3 in DNA: TGTGCCAGCAGTTTATGGGACAGTAACACAGATACGCAGTATTTT. Translation gives CASSLWDSNTDTQYF.

In this sample, this clone is medium-sized. The V gene is TRBV6-1, the J gene TRBJ2-7; D is perhaps TRBD1 (7 bases). The CDR3 consists of 14 residues. Germline CDR1 MNHNS, CDR2 SASEGT. Trimming removed 3 bases from V and 5 bases from J, with 14 bases in between. The CDR3 coding sequence is TGTGCCAGCAGTGACAGGGGGGAAGTCGACGAGCAGTACTTC. It specifies CASSDRGEVDEQYF.

This chain connects TRBV5-1 to TRBJ2-1, with 7 bases fitting TRBD2. Germline V gene sequence: CDR1 SGHRS, CDR2 YFSETQ. V lost 3 bases, J lost 9 bases, and 3 bases stayed unmatched. The CDR3 loop spans 12 amino acids. The CDR3 coding sequence is TGCGCCAGCAGCTATGTAGCGGGTGAGCAGTTCTTC. As protein: CASSYVAGEQFF.

Judged by abundance, this clone is medium-sized (0.01 to 0.1%). The chain has TRBV7-9 and TRBJ2-5, with 7 positions matching TRBD2. With V trimmed by 6 bases and J by 5 bases, 9 bases remained unmatched. In germline, CDR1 is SEHNR, CDR2 FQNEAQ (reference sequence). The CDR3 totals 14 residues. In DNA, the CDR3 is TGTGCCAGCAGTCCTCACGGGGGGTTGGAGACCCAGTACTTC. Translation: CASSPHGGLETQYF.

The chain uses TRBV10-1 and TRBJ2-7, with D tentatively TRBD2 (5 bases). Trimming stripped 10 bases from V and 1 base from J, with 11 bases between. Germline CDR1 and CDR2: WNHNN and SYGVQD (reference sequence). The CDR3 length is 12 residues. CDR3 coding DNA: TGCGCCAACCCTAGCAGGTCCTACGAGCAGTACTTC. As protein: CANPSRSYEQYF.

V is TRBV27 and J is TRBJ2-7; D possibly matches TRBD1 or TRBD2 (5 bases each). This CDR3 contains 16 residues. V was shortened by 3 bases and J by 0 bases, with 15 bases between the two germline ends. Germline lookup yields CDR1 MNHEY and CDR2 SMNVEV (reference sequence). The DNA of the CDR3 is TGTGCCAGCAGTTTGTCCATCAGGGACGTCTCCTACGAGCAGTACTTC. Residues: CASSLSIRDVSYEQYF.

This chain joins TRBV7-6 and TRBJ2-7; 9 nucleotides agree with TRBD1. Germline lookup yields CDR1 SGHVS and CDR2 FNYEAQ. J gave up 7 bases and V 5 bases, and 9 bases lay outside the gene matches. The length of the CDR3 is 14 residues. This CDR3 is CASSLGTGIREQYF. The CDR3 DNA sequence: TGTGCCAGCAGCCTAGGGACAGGGATCAGGGAGCAGTACTTC.

The rearrangement uses TRBV9 and TRBJ2-7; D remains unclear. The CDR3 runs 16 residues. Germline CDR1 reads SGDLS; CDR2 reads YYNGEE. V was trimmed by 2 bases and J by 1 base, leaving 16 bases between them. The CDR3 DNA reads TGTGCCAGCAGCGTCGTTGCCAACTCCCCGTCCTACGAGCAGTACTTC. Protein product: CASSVVANSPSYEQYF.

The chain uses TRBV4-1 and TRBJ1-1, with 7 bases aligning to TRBD1. The germline CDR1 and CDR2 sequences are MGHRA and YSYEKL. The CDR3 loop spans 18 amino acids. V lost 0 bases to trimming and J lost 1 base; unmatched junction nucleotides: 11. This chain's CDR3 is CASSQEVRLRGRNTEAFF. For the CDR3, the DNA is TGCGCCAGCAGCCAAGAGGTTCGCTTAAGGGGGCGGAACACTGAAGCTTTCTTT.

The chain recombines TRBV19 with TRBJ2-7; 10 nucleotides match TRBD2. The V segment lost 5 bases and the J segment 2 bases; nucleotides outside the gene matches: 3. This CDR3 has 14 residues. CDR1 is LNHDA, CDR2 SQIVND, per germline (reference sequence). The CDR3 here is CASSPTSGAYEQYF. DNA of the CDR3: TGTGCCAGTAGTCCCACTAGCGGGGCCTACGAGCAGTACTTC.

The chain couples TRBV27 to TRBJ2-2; perhaps TRBD1 as D (6 bases). Trimming cost V 3 bases and J 3 bases, with 17 bases left between them. The CDR3 runs to 17 residues. Per the germline V gene, CDR1 is MNHEY and CDR2 is SMNVEV (reference sequence). The CDR3 sequence is CASSFQDPGVHTGELFF. The CDR3 region has the DNA TGTGCCAGCAGTTTTCAAGACCCAGGGGTCCACACCGGGGAGCTGTTTTTT.

The V and J genes are TRBV5-1 and TRBJ1-4; D gene unclear. V was trimmed by 0 bases and J by 16 bases, leaving 10 bases between them. The CDR3 length is 11 residues. Germline lookup yields CDR1 SGHRS and CDR2 YFSETQ. For the CDR3, the DNA is TGCGCCAGCAGCTTGGATGGCAGGACGTTTTTT. Protein product: CASSLDGRTFF.

The rearrangement links TRBV6-6 to TRBJ1-1; D gene ambiguous. The germline V and J ends were trimmed by 5 bases and 6 bases, with 7 bases remaining between them. The CDR3 extends over 11 amino acids. The germline V gene has CDR1 MNHNY and CDR2 SVGAGI (reference sequence). Written as DNA, the CDR3 is TGTGCCAGCAGTCTAGGCCCTGAAGCTTTCTTT. This codes for CASSLGPEAFF.

The rearrangement uses TRBV27 and TRBJ2-1; TRBD1 matches at 7 bases. V was pared by 5 bases and J by 2 bases, with 3 bases of the junction left unmatched. The CDR3 has 14 residues. Germline lookup yields CDR1 MNHEY and CDR2 SMNVEV (reference sequence). CDR3 bases: TGTGCCAGCAGTATCAGGGGGACCTACAATGAGCAGTTCTTC. This translates into CASSIRGTYNEQFF.

Worth noting for this clone: Other DNA sequences in the same sample also yield this CDR3. The rearrangement uses TRBV30 and TRBJ2-1, with 8 bases lining up with TRBD1. V lost 2 bases, J lost 3 bases, and 3 bases stayed unmatched. The CDR3 has 14 residues. Per germline, CDR1 GTSNPN and CDR2 SVGIG (reference sequence). The CDR3 loop reads CAWSSDRGYNEQFF. CDR3 bases: TGTGCCTGGAGTTCCGACAGGGGCTACAATGAGCAGTTCTTC.

The gene calls are TRBV6-1 and TRBJ2-2, with 7 bases lining up with TRBD2. Germline CDR1 is MNHNS and CDR2 is SASEGT. After removal of 4 bases from V and 7 bases from J, the junction contained 3 bases not matched to a gene. The CDR3 has 13 residues. The CDR3 coding sequence is TGTGCCAGCAGTGGACTAGCCGGCGGGGAGCTGTTTTTT. Translating it yields CASSGLAGGELFF.

The chain couples TRBV27 to TRBJ2-3; 11 nucleotides agree with TRBD2. The CDR3 length is 16 residues. V gave up 2 bases and J gave up 6 bases; unmatched junction bases: 7. CDR1 MNHEY and CDR2 SMNVEV come from the germline V gene (reference sequence). In DNA form, the CDR3 reads TGTGCCAGCAGTTTACTAGCGGGGGGCCCGCAGGATACGCAGTATTTT. Protein sequence: CASSLLAGGPQDTQYF.

J is TRBJ1-2 and V is TRBV2; 7 bases are shared with TRBD1. The CDR3 has 14 residues. The germline CDR1 and CDR2 sequences are SNHLY and FYNNEI. V dropped 10 bases and J dropped 4; count of bases not matched to a gene: 12. The CDR3 sequence: CATPVTGESYGYTF. The CDR3 region has the DNA TGTGCCACCCCAGTTACAGGGGAAAGCTATGGCTACACCTTC.

This chain uses TRBV18 with TRBJ1-1; D may be TRBD1 (5 bases). The germline CDR1 and CDR2 sequences are KGHSH and LQKENI. The ends were cut back, 2 bases at V and 8 bases at J, with 24 bases in the middle. The CDR3 has 17 residues. CDR3 region: CASSPVGRSGQGAEAFF. Here the CDR3 DNA reads TGTGCCAGCTCACCAGTTGGGCGGTCCGGGCAGGGTGCAGAAGCTTTCTTT.

This clone came up once. CDR3 loop: CASSIDLEFTNTEAFF. The CDR3 bases are TGTGCCAGTAGTATAGATCTGGAGTTTACCAACACTGAAGCTTTCTTT. The chain combines TRBV19 with TRBJ1-1; D gene uncertain. CDR1 is LNHDA and CDR2 is SQIVND in the germline V gene (reference sequence). The V end was cut by 0 bases, the J end by 2 bases, with 13 bases between. The CDR3 sequence is 16 residues long.

The chain recombines TRBV27 with TRBJ2-1, with 7 bases matching TRBD1. CDR3 size: 17 residues. Germline trimming cut 2 bases from V and 5 bases from J; bases unmatched to any gene: 12. Germline-derived CDR1 and CDR2 are MNHEY and SMNVEV (reference sequence). The CDR3: CASSLRALGTADNEQFF. In DNA, the CDR3 is TGTGCCAGCAGTTTAAGGGCCCTGGGGACAGCCGACAATGAGCAGTTCTTC.

The CDR3 loop is CASSSLRAYQETQYF. CDR3 nucleotide sequence: TGTGCCAGCAGCTCCTTAAGGGCGTATCAAGAGACCCAGTACTTC. The rearrangement joins TRBV7-6 to TRBJ2-5; D gene unclear. Germline-derived CDR1 and CDR2 are SGHVS and FNYEAQ. The CDR3 sequence is 15 residues long. Trimming took 4 bases from V and 2 from J, leaving 14 bases between them.